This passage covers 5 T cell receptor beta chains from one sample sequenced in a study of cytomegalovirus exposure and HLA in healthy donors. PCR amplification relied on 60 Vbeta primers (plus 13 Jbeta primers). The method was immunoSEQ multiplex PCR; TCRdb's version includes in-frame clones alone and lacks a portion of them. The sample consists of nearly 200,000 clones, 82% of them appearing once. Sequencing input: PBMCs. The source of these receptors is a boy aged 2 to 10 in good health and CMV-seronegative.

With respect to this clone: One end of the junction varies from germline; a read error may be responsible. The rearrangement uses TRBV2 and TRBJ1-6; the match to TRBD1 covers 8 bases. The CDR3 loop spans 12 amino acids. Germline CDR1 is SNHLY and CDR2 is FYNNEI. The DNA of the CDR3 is TGTGCCAGCAGTGAAGCGCGGGGGACAGGATATTTT. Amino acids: CASSEARGTGYF.

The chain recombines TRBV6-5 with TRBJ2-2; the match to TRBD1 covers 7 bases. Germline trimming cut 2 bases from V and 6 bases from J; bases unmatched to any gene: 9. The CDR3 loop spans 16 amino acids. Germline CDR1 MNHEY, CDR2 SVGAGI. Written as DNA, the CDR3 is TGTGCCAGCAGTTACGGTCTGCAGGGGGTAGCCGGGGAGCTGTTTTTT. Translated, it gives CASSYGLQGVAGELFF.

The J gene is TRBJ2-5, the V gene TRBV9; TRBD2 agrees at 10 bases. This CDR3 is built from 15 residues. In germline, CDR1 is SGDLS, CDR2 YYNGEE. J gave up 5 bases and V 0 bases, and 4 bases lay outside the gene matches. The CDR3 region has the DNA TGTGCCAGCAGCGTAGGAGCGGGGGGGCCGGAGACCCAGTACTTC. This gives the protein CASSVGAGGPETQYF.

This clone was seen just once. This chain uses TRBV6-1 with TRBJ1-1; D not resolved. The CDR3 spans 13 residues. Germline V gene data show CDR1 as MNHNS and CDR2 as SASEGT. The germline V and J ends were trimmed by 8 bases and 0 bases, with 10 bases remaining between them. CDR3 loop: CASRHRVNTEAFF. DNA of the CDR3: TGTGCCAGCCGGCACCGGGTGAACACTGAAGCTTTCTTT.

The CDR3 protein is CASRTGAGYGYTF. The CDR3, as DNA: TGTGCCAGCAGGACAGGGGCTGGTTACGGCTACACCTTC. The V call is TRBV6-5, the J call TRBJ1-2, with 8 bases identical to TRBD1. V was clipped by 6 bases and J by 8 bases; unmatched bases: 8. The CDR3 covers 13 residues. CDR1 and CDR2 from the germline V gene are MNHEY and SVGAGI.